The entry below gives a single TCR beta chain sequence along with its context. The data are from a study of blood T cell repertoires in COVID-19. Study background: Samples taken during acute and convalescent COVID-19 were collected in the United States, Italy and Spain. T cells, B-cell-depleted T cells, or PBMCs supplied cDNA or gDNA.

This CDR3 has 16 amino acids. The germline V gene encodes CDR1 SGHAT and CDR2 FQNNGV. V trimming: 1 base; J trimming: 0 bases; junction bases outside the gene matches: 4. The repertoire was sequenced with immunoSEQ multiplex PCR; TCRdb's copy has only in-frame clones and lacks some. The data hold about 220,000 clones, with 83% observed a single time. The V gene is TRBV11-2, the J gene TRBJ2-5; 8 nucleotides align to TRBD2. The source of this sequence is a woman in her forties or fifties who had been exposed to COVID-19. Sample: PBMCs or T cells enriched from blood (not recorded which). CDR3 sequence (DNA): TGTGCCAGCAGCTTAGTTGGCGGGGGGAACCAAGAGACCCAGTACTTC. Its translation is CASSLVGGGNQETQYF.